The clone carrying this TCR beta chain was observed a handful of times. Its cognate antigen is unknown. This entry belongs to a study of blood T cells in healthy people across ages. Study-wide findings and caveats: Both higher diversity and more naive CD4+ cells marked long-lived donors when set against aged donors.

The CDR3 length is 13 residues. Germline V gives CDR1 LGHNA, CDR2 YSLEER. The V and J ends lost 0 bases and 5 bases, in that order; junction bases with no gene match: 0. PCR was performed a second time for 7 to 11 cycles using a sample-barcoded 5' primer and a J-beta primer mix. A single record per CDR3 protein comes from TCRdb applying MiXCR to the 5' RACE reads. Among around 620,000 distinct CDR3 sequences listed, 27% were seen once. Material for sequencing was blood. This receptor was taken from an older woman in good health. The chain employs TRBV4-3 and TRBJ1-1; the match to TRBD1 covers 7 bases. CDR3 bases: TGCGCCAGCAGCCAAGAGACAGGGACTGAAGCTTTCTTT. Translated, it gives CASSQETGTEAFF.